The sequence of this T cell receptor (beta chain) was determined in a study of T cell responses to AZD1222 COVID-19 vaccine. TCRdb's copy holds only in-frame clones and misses some; the assay was immunoSEQ multiplex PCR. The sample has some 70,000 clones, 80% seen once; the top ten hold over 12%. Germline loops: CDR1 MRHNA, CDR2 SNTAGT. Trimming took off 3 bases at V and 5 bases at J, with 8 bases between the two ends. The CDR3 loop spans 13 amino acids. The chain has TRBV6-4 and TRBJ2-1; no clear D gene. This receptor was identified in an adult who received the AZD1222 COVID-19 vaccine. This specimen consisted of peripheral blood, obtained 28 days after the second AZD1222 dose. The CDR3 DNA sequence: TGTGCCAGCAGTGAGAGACCAAACAATGAGCAGTTCTTC. Its protein product is CASSERPNNEQFF.